A selection of T cell receptor beta chains follows, all from one sample in a study of CD8 T cells in Susac syndrome. TCRdb called the immunoSEQ multiplex PCR reads again in MiXCR, with one record for every CDR3 protein. The sample consists of over 150,000 distinct CDR3 sequences, approximately 93% of them appearing once. Sequencing used CD4+ T cells from PBMCs. Every receptor here comes from a human donor with multiple sclerosis. The CDR3 runs from the conserved cysteine through the conserved F or W. The D gene is left open where the match is weak. Clone size, where shown, is once, few, many, or a class for clones that have expanded.

>TRBJ2-2|TRBD1|-|TRBV3-1
CASRGQLYGELFF
TGTGCCAGCAGGGGACAGCTATACGGGGAGCTGTTTTTT
>TRBJ1-4|-|-|TRBV11-2
CASSLGGLNEKLFF
TGTGCCAGCAGCTTAGGGGGGCTTAATGAAAAACTGTTTTTT
>TRBJ2-6|-|few|TRBV9
CASRGSGANVLTF
TGTGCCAGCAGGGGGTCTGGGGCCAACGTCCTGACTTTC
>TRBJ2-7|-|-|TRBV3-1
CASRQGGGDGEQYF
TGTGCCAGCAGACAAGGGGGAGGGGACGGAGAGCAGTACTTC
>TRBJ2-7|TRBD1|-|TRBV7-2
CASSLRQGITYEQYF
TGTGCCAGCAGCCTACGACAGGGTATAACCTACGAGCAGTACTTC
>TRBJ2-4|-|-|TRBV28
CASIPGTAKNIQYF
TGTGCCAGCATCCCCGGGACAGCCAAAAACATTCAGTACTTC
>TRBJ2-7|-|-|TRBV28
CASSGWSFQYF
TGTGCCAGCAGTGGGTGGAGCTTTCAGTACTTC
>TRBJ1-3|TRBD1|-|TRBV2
CASNLQGAGTGNTIYF
TGTGCCAGCAATCTACAGGGGGCCGGGACGGGAAACACCATATATTTT
>TRBJ1-2|-|-|TRBV20-1
CSARGGQNYGYTF
TGCAGTGCTAGAGGTGGACAGAACTATGGCTACACCTTC
>TRBJ2-1|TRBD2|-|TRBV20-1
CSARGLEVYNEQFF
TGCAGTGCCAGAGGACTAGAGGTCTACAATGAGCAGTTCTTC
>TRBJ1-4|TRBD1|-|TRBV5-6
CASSLYRQGLEKLFF
TGTGCCAGCAGCTTGTACCGACAGGGTCTGGAAAAACTGTTTTTT
>TRBJ2-2|-|-|TRBV7-6
CASSPHQASSFGELFF
TGTGCCAGCAGCCCTCACCAGGCTAGCTCTTTCGGGGAGCTGTTTTTT
>TRBJ2-1|TRBD1|-|TRBV7-9
CASSLRTGSYNEQFF
TGTGCCAGCAGCCTTAGGACAGGGAGTTACAATGAGCAGTTCTTC
>TRBJ2-5|-|-|TRBV3-1
CASRPRGQTQYF
TGTGCCAGTCGCCCGCGGGGACAGACCCAGTACTTC
>TRBJ2-6|TRBD1|-|TRBV7-9
CASSLPPGQGAGANVLTF
TGTGCCAGCAGCTTACCCCCGGGACAGGGGGCAGGGGCCAACGTCCTGACTTTC
>TRBJ2-7|TRBD2|-|TRBV9
CASSVGTSGREQYF
TGTGCCAGCAGCGTAGGAACTAGCGGGAGGGAGCAGTACTTC
>TRBJ2-1|TRBD1|-|TRBV5-1
CASSKDREQFF
TGCGCCAGCAGCAAGGACAGGGAGCAGTTCTTC
>TRBJ1-2|-|-|TRBV28
CASLWGYGYTF
TGTGCCAGCCTTTGGGGATATGGCTACACCTTC
>TRBJ1-1|-|once|TRBV29-1
CSVGQHGLNTEAFF
TGCAGCGTGGGACAACACGGCTTGAACACTGAAGCTTTCTTT